This TCR beta chain was identified during a study of metastatic and nonmetastatic thyroid tumors. Across the whole study: The comparison covered peripheral blood and tumor or nodule tissue in malignant and benign thyroid patients. Findings of the study overall: The study reportedly found significantly higher TCR beta diversity in malignant thyroid tumors than benign nodules, in blood and tumor.

V dropped 3 bases and J dropped 10 bases, with 10 bases sitting between them. Germline CDR1 and CDR2: MNHNS and SASEGT. This CDR3 is built from 12 residues. Thyroid surgery took place with no prior treatment in any patient. Original methodology: Built for papillary thyroid cancer, a distant-metastasis classifier drew on CDR3 differences across clinicopathological groups. Using MiXCR, TCRdb re-called clones from the PCR reads. Here the V and J calls rest on TCRdb's processing, not on the authors' analysis. The sample has several thousand clones, roughly 30% seen once. This clone counts as medium-sized. Its specificity is unknown.

The sample was adjacent normal tissue. This clonotype was obtained from a female donor with papillary thyroid cancer or a benign thyroid nodule (not recorded which). Some clones in this sample may be carry-over from other donors' samples. The V and J genes are TRBV6-1 and TRBJ2-1, with D tentatively TRBD2 (6 bases). CDR3 residues: CASSDVAEEQFF. CDR3 sequence (DNA): TGTGCCAGCAGTGATGTAGCGGAGGAGCAGTTCTTC.